This T cell receptor (beta chain) comes out of a study of T cell repertoires in ileal Crohn's disease. General study results and limits: Sorted CD8 T cells held more high-frequency clones than CD4.

Time point defined: neoterminal ileum biopsy at postoperative endoscopy, about 6 months after surgery. The CDR3 consists of 16 residues. With V trimmed by 5 bases and J by 4 bases, 8 bases remained unmatched. Germline lookup yields CDR1 SGHTA and CDR2 FQGNSA. Turning to this clone: Its antigen is undetermined.

Measured with immunoSEQ multiplex PCR; TCRdb has only the in-frame clones, and not every one. This table has 4,000 or so clones, roughly 78% appearing once. The V gene is TRBV7-2, the J gene TRBJ2-1, with 10 bases aligning to TRBD2. This TCR came from an adult with Crohn's disease. Sequenced sample: ileal tissue. The CDR3 sequence is CASSLSGGTRYNEQFF. CDR3 coding DNA: TGTGCCAGCAGCCTTAGCGGGGGGACTCGGTACAATGAGCAGTTCTTC.